These 24 T cell receptor beta chains came from one sample sequenced in a study of blood T cell repertoires in COVID-19. Method: immunoSEQ multiplex PCR; TCRdb's copy keeps in-frame clones and lacks some. The repertoire consists of about 220,000 clones, with around 82% occurring once and the leading ten covering about 8.9%. The sample consisted of peripheral blood. All receptors come from a woman aged 45-65 years with acute or convalescent COVID-19.

Details on this clone: Other DNA sequences from this sample encode an identical CDR3 as well. The CDR3 here is CASSLLAGGSSYEQYF. The DNA of the CDR3 is TGTGCCAGCAGCTTATTGGCGGGAGGAAGCTCCTACGAGCAGTACTTC. The chain recombines TRBV7-2 with TRBJ2-7, with TRBD2 identical over 8 bases. The CDR3 extends over 16 amino acids. J lost 0 bases, V lost 2 bases, and 6 bases had no gene match. The V gene's germline CDR1 is SGHTA and CDR2 FQGNSA.

The chain has TRBV5-1 and TRBJ1-2; D perhaps matches TRBD1 (6 bases). The CDR3 covers 13 residues. The V end lost 3 bases, the J end lost 6 bases, and 12 bases lay between the germline ends. Germline V gene sequence: CDR1 SGHRS, CDR2 YFSETQ. CDR3 nucleotides: TGCGCCAGCAGCTGGGAGGGGGAGGATGGCTACACCTTC. The encoded protein is CASSWEGEDGYTF.

The chain employs TRBV29-1 and TRBJ2-1; D is uncertain. The length of the CDR3 is 13 residues. V was shortened by 0 bases and J by 8 bases, with 11 bases between the two germline ends. The germline gives CDR1 SQVTM, CDR2 ANQGSEA. The CDR3: CSVEDPTADEQFF. In DNA form, the CDR3 reads TGCAGCGTTGAAGATCCGACCGCGGATGAGCAGTTCTTC.

This clone was found once. The chain couples TRBV7-2 to TRBJ2-7; no definite D call. V gave up 5 bases and J gave up 3 bases, with 11 bases separating them. The CDR3 loop spans 13 amino acids. The V gene's germline CDR1 is SGHTA and CDR2 FQGNSA. In nucleotides, the CDR3 is TGTGCCAGCAGCCCCAGGCCCCGCTACGAGCAGTACTTC. Protein product: CASSPRPRYEQYF. Full variable domain (outside the CDR3, taken from reference TRBV7-2 and TRBJ2-7): GAGVSQSPSNKVTEKGKDVELRCDPISGHTALYWYRQSLGQGLEFLIYFQGNSAPDKSGLPSDRFSAERTGGSVSTLTIQRTQQEDSAVYLCASSPRPRYEQYFGPGTRLTVT.

J is TRBJ1-4 and V is TRBV5-8; D call uncertain. V was shortened by 0 bases and J by 8 bases, with 11 bases between the two germline ends. Per germline, CDR1 SGHTS and CDR2 YDEGEE. CDR3 length equals 14 residues. The CDR3 DNA reads TGTGCCAGCAGCTTGGCCTCGTTTCGGGAAAAACTGTTTTTT. It translates to CASSLASFREKLFF.

The chain employs TRBV5-1 and TRBJ2-5, with a tentative D call TRBD2 (6 bases). The CDR3 has 14 amino acids. The germline V gene encodes CDR1 SGHRS and CDR2 YFSETQ. The V gene lost 4 bases and the J gene lost 5 bases, with 15 bases spanning the gap. CDR3 in amino acids: CASSPGTARETQYF. The CDR3 DNA reads as TGCGCCAGCAGCCCTGGGACTGCCAGGGAGACCCAGTACTTC.

The J gene is TRBJ2-5, the V gene TRBV29-1; 13 bases match TRBD2. Germline V gene lookup returns CDR1 SQVTM and CDR2 ANQGSEA. The CDR3 totals 15 residues. J lost 4 bases, V lost 3 bases, and 5 bases had no gene match. CDR3 amino acids: CSVDTSGRALETQYF. CDR3 nucleotide sequence: TGCAGCGTTGACACTAGCGGGAGGGCCCTAGAGACCCAGTACTTC. The whole variable domain, remainder taken from reference TRBV29-1 and TRBJ2-5, is SAVISQKPSRDICQRGTSLTIQCQVDSQVTMMFWYRQQPGQSLTLIATANQGSEATYESGFVIDKFPISRPNLTFSTLTVSNMSPEDSSIYLCSVDTSGRALETQYFGPGTRLLVL.

The chain combines TRBV6-5 with TRBJ2-7; 7 bases are a match to TRBD1. V shed 6 bases and J 3 bases; nucleotides not matched to a gene: 5. CDR3 size: 13 residues. Germline V gene lookup returns CDR1 MNHEY and CDR2 SVGAGI. CDR3 coding DNA: TGTGCCAGCAGACCGACAGGGATCTACGAGCAGTACTTC. It specifies CASRPTGIYEQYF.

As concerns this clone: One junction end disagrees with the germline gene, perhaps due to a read error. The chain joins TRBV30 to TRBJ2-3, with 8 positions matching TRBD2. Germline V gives CDR1 GTSNPN, CDR2 SVGIG (reference sequence). This CDR3 contains 13 residues. This CDR3 reads CAWGVAGSDTQYF. The CDR3 bases are TGTGCCTGGGGTGTAGCGGGGTCAGATACGCAGTATTTT.

The table lists this clone with many counts. This chain uses TRBV6-5 with TRBJ2-7; D is unclear. Trimming left V 0 bases short and J 0 bases short, with 9 bases between. In germline, CDR1 is MNHEY, CDR2 SVGAGI. The CDR3 is 15 residues long. CDR3 amino acids: CASSYSPDISYEQYF. The CDR3 DNA sequence: TGTGCCAGCAGTTACTCTCCAGATATCTCCTACGAGCAGTACTTC.

V usage is TRBV24-1 and J usage is TRBJ2-7, with D possibly matching TRBD2 (6 bases). CDR3 length: 15 residues. V shed 4 bases and J shed 3 bases, with 15 bases lying between them. Per germline, CDR1 KGHDR and CDR2 SFDVKD. The CDR3 DNA sequence: TGTGCCACCAGTGACCCCCATAGTAGCGGCTACGAGCAGTACTTC. Amino acid sequence: CATSDPHSSGYEQYF.

The chain is built from TRBV27 and TRBJ2-1; 8 bases fit TRBD2. The CDR3 extends over 14 amino acids. Trimming took 5 bases from V and 7 from J; bases not matched to a gene: 7. CDR1 MNHEY and CDR2 SMNVEV come from the germline V gene (reference sequence). The CDR3 sequence: CASSPSGYTNEQFF. CDR3 nucleotides: TGTGCCAGCAGTCCTAGCGGGTATACGAATGAGCAGTTCTTC.

The CDR3 DNA follows: TGCAGCGTTGACGGCAGCGGGTCCTCCTCTGGAAACACCATATATTTT. Protein sequence: CSVDGSGSSSGNTIYF. This chain links TRBV29-1 with TRBJ1-3; unclear D gene. Germline CDR1 is SQVTM and CDR2 is ANQGSEA. The CDR3 spans 16 residues. V was cut by 3 bases and J by 0 bases, with 15 bases left in between.

This clone has just a few counts. The chain combines TRBV3-1 (or the pseudogene TRBV3-2) with TRBJ1-1, with 8 bases that match TRBD1. Germline trimming cut 7 bases from V and 7 bases from J; bases unmatched to any gene: 5. The length of the CDR3 is 12 residues. CDR1 LGHDT and CDR2 YNNKEL come from the germline V gene (reference sequence). CDR3 residues: CASKGTGVEAFF. DNA of the CDR3: TGTGCCAGCAAGGGGACAGGAGTTGAAGCTTTCTTT.

This clone was recorded many times. V usage is TRBV5-1 and J usage is TRBJ2-7; TRBD1 might be the D (5 bases). The ends were cut back, 4 bases at V and 7 bases at J, with 12 bases in the middle. CDR1 is SGHRS and CDR2 is YFSETQ in the germline V gene. The CDR3 runs 12 residues. CDR3 nucleotides: TGCGCCAGCAGCATCAGGGATACAGAGCAGTACTTC. It codes for CASSIRDTEQYF.

This clone was counted a few times. This chain joins TRBV28 and TRBJ2-5, with a weak D call TRBD1 (6 bases). The V and J ends lost 4 bases and 5 bases respectively, with 23 bases between them. Germline V gene data show CDR1 as MDHEN and CDR2 as SYDVKM. CDR3 length: 17 amino acids. This CDR3 is CASSSTGWKREGETQYF. CDR3 DNA sequence: TGTGCCAGCAGTTCGACAGGATGGAAGAGGGAAGGGGAGACCCAGTACTTC.

This chain joins TRBV9 and TRBJ2-7; D gene unclear. This CDR3 is built from 15 residues. The germline gives CDR1 SGDLS, CDR2 YYNGEE. Trimming removed 0 bases from V and 0 bases from J, with 10 bases in between. The CDR3 coding sequence is TGTGCCAGCAGCGTAGATCCAGCGTTCTCCTACGAGCAGTACTTC. Translation gives CASSVDPAFSYEQYF.

This clone has a single count. V is TRBV21-1 and J is TRBJ2-5; TRBD1 is taken as the D call from the table, unchecked against the DNA. TRBV21-1 is flagged as a pseudogene. There are 17 residues in the CDR3. CDR3 in amino acids: CASSKEMGQGVSETQYF. The CDR3 DNA follows: TGTGCCAGCAGCAAAGAGATGGGACAGGGGGTTTCAGAGACCCAGTACTTC.

This clone appeared once. The V and J genes are TRBV10-3 and TRBJ2-1, with TRBD1 matching over 11 bases. V dropped 8 bases and J dropped 7; count of bases not matched to a gene: 4. The CDR3 totals 13 residues. Per the germline V gene, CDR1 is ENHRY and CDR2 is SYGVKD. The CDR3 sequence: CAIGQGAENEQFF. Here the CDR3 DNA reads TGTGCCATCGGACAGGGGGCTGAGAATGAGCAGTTCTTC.

A single count supports this clone. This chain links TRBV11-2 with TRBJ2-3; no firm D call. CDR3 size: 15 residues. The V and J ends lost 3 bases and 0 bases respectively, with 10 bases between them. Germline-derived CDR1 and CDR2 are SGHAT and FQNNGV. The CDR3: CASSFTTTSTDTQYF. The CDR3 coding sequence is TGTGCCAGCAGCTTCACCACGACTAGCACAGATACGCAGTATTTT.

The chain uses TRBV19 and TRBJ1-5; D is unresolved. The CDR3 loop spans 14 amino acids. Germline values: CDR1 LNHDA, CDR2 SQIVND (reference sequence). V was shortened by 5 bases and J by 3 bases, with 11 bases between the two germline ends. The CDR3: CASSLGQFNQPQHF. DNA of the CDR3: TGTGCCAGTAGTTTAGGGCAGTTCAATCAGCCCCAGCATTTT.

This clone was counted a single time. The chain couples TRBV3-1 (or the pseudogene TRBV3-2) to TRBJ2-5; TRBD2 aligns across 10 bases. The CDR3 has 16 residues. V trimming: 5 bases; J trimming: 5 bases; junction bases outside the gene matches: 11. Germline CDR1 LGHDT, CDR2 YNNKEL (reference sequence). Here the CDR3 reads CASSYRASGRLETQYF. The CDR3 nucleotides are TGTGCCAGCAGCTACCGGGCTAGCGGGAGATTGGAGACCCAGTACTTC.

The chain's CDR3 is CASSPSIAGGSGANVLTF. DNA for the CDR3: TGTGCCAGCTCACCAAGTATAGCGGGAGGCTCTGGGGCCAACGTCCTGACTTTC. The rearrangement uses TRBV18 and TRBJ2-6, with 10 bases lining up with TRBD2. This CDR3 contains 18 residues. CDR1 KGHSH and CDR2 LQKENI come from the germline V gene. After removal of 2 bases from V and 0 bases from J, the junction contained 4 bases not matched to a gene. Full variable domain (remainder filled in from reference TRBV18 and TRBJ2-6): NAGVMQNPRHLVRRRGQEARLRCSPMKGHSHVYWYRQLPEEGLKFMVYLQKENIIDESGMPKERFSAEFPKEGPSILRIQQVVRGDSAAYFCASSPSIAGGSGANVLTFGAGSRLTVL.

V and J are TRBV27 and TRBJ1-2; the D gene is possibly TRBD1 (5 bases). V dropped 2 bases and J dropped 8 bases, with 12 bases sitting between them. The length of the CDR3 is 13 residues. The germline gives CDR1 MNHEY, CDR2 SMNVEV (reference sequence). The CDR3 nucleotides read TGTGCCAGCAGTTTACGGGGGAGCGACGGCTACACCTTC. It codes for CASSLRGSDGYTF.